This T cell receptor (beta chain) was captured in a study of CD8 T cells in ankylosing spondylitis. Trimming shortened V by 3 bases and J by 10 bases, and 22 bases separated the two germline ends. The CDR3 totals 16 residues. Germline loops: CDR1 SEHNR, CDR2 FQNEAQ (reference sequence). This clonotype has at least ten counts. Antigen unknown. TCRdb reanalysed the 5' RACE reads using MiXCR and keeps one entry per CDR3 protein. The sample has 500,000 or so distinct CDR3 sequences, about 5% seen once. General study results and limits: A TCR beta motif of several highly homologous variants seemed to mark ankylosing spondylitis blood.

The gene calls are TRBV7-9 and TRBJ1-3; D is perhaps TRBD1 (5 bases). The material sequenced was blood, either unsorted or a sorted T cell fraction (not recorded which). The sequence came from a male donor with ankylosing spondylitis. DNA of the CDR3: TGTGCCAGCAGCTTCACCCAGGCTGGGGGTAGAACGACCATATATTTT. Translation gives CASSFTQAGGRTTIYF.